This T cell receptor (beta chain) was profiled in a study of blood T cell repertoires in COVID-19. Study summary: The samples span acute and convalescent COVID-19 from the United States, Italy and Spain. PBMCs, B-cell-depleted T cells, or T cells were the source of the cDNA or gDNA that made up the material.

In Seattle, patients joined the study during active infection and were tracked longitudinally. As regards this clone: The sample contains more than one DNA sequence encoding this CDR3.

Per the original methods: Amplification of reference gene primers provided the estimated nucleated cell counts. The protocol was immunoSEQ multiplex PCR, while the TCRdb copy is restricted to in-frame clones and leaves out a portion. For V, J and clone size, that table is used; D and trimming come from the DNA. The sample lists about 250,000 clones; more than 70% were seen once. From germline, CDR1 is SGHAT and CDR2 FQNNGV. The CDR3 consists of 15 residues. Trimming shortened V by 0 bases and J by 1 base, and 7 bases separated the two germline ends. Sequences were obtained from peripheral blood. This clonotype was obtained from a woman in her twenties or thirties with COVID-19, enrolled during active disease. The chain recombines TRBV11-2 with TRBJ1-5; a weak D match, TRBD1 (5 bases). CDR3: CASSLEGQSNQPQHF. In DNA form, the CDR3 reads TGTGCCAGCAGCTTAGAGGGGCAGAGCAATCAGCCCCAGCATTTT.